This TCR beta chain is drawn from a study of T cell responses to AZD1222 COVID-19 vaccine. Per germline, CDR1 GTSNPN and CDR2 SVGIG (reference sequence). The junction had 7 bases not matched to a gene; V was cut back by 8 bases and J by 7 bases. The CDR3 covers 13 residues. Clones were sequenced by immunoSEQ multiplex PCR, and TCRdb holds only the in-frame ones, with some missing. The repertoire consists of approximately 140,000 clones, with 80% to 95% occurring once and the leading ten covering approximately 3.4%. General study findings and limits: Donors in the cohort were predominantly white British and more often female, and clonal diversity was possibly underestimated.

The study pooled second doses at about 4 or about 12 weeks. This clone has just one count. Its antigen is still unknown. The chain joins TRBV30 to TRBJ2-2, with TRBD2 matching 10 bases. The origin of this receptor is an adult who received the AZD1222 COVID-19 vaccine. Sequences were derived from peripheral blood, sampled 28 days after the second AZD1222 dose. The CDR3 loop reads CAENPSGSGELFF. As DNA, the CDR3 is TGTGCCGAGAACCCTAGCGGGAGCGGGGAGCTGTTTTTT.